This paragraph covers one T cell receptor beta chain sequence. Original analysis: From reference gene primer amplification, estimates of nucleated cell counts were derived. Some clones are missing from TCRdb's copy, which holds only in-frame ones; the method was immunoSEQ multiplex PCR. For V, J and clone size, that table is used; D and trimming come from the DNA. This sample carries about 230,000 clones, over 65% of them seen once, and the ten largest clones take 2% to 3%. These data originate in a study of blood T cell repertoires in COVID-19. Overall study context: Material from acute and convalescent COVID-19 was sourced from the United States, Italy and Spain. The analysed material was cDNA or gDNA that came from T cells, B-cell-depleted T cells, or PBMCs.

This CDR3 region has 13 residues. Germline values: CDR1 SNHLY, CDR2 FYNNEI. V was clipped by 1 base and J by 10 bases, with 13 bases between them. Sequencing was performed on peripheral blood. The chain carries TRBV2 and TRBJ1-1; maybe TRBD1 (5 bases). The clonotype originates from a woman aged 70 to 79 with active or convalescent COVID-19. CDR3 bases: TGTGCCAGCAGTGAAGTGGGGGAGGGGTCAGCTTTCTTT. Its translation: CASSEVGEGSAFF. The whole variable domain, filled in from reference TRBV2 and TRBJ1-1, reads EPEVTQTPSHQVTQMGQEVILRCVPISNHLYFYWYRQILGQKVEFLVSFYNNEISEKSEIFDDQFSVERPDGSNFTLKIRSTKLEDSAMYFCASSEVGEGSAFFGQGTRLTVV.